A few counts support the clone carrying this T cell receptor (beta chain). Antigen: not known. Researchers took RNA transcripts and amplified the TCR beta CDR3 regions from them. Primed by the HTBI set, a first-round RT-PCR was run on the TCR CDR3. TCRdb passed the multiplex PCR reads through MiXCR, listing each CDR3 protein once. This table has around 760,000 distinct CDR3 sequences, just over 35% appearing once. The sample comes from a study of T cells in Graves' hyperthyroidism and ophthalmopathy. Notes on the study in general: Most clonotypes expanded in thyroid above 0.001 were likewise present in blood. Ophthalmopathy stood apart from stable hyperthyroidism in a 13 V-J model.

Germline trimming cut 4 bases from V and 4 bases from J; bases unmatched to any gene: 8. Germline values: CDR1 MNHEY, CDR2 SVGEGT. This CDR3 has 15 residues. Patients aged 18 to 65 with hyperthyroidism were newly diagnosed, with duration under 2 months. PBMCs were collected from a roughly 10 ml volume of fresh peripheral blood. The source is a middle-aged woman with Graves' hyperthyroidism. The chain is built from TRBV6-2 or TRBV6-3 and TRBJ1-2; 8 nucleotides match TRBD1. The sequenced material came from blood. CDR3 bases: TGTGCCAGCAGTTGGTCCATCGGGACAGGCTATGGCTACACCTTC. This translates into CASSWSIGTGYGYTF.